Included here is one TCR beta chain sequence, with context. This sample is drawn from a study of T cell changes during pregnancy in multiple sclerosis. The data were produced by immunoSEQ multiplex PCR, yet TCRdb's version contains in-frame clones alone and is incomplete. Among some 80,000 clones listed, 94% were seen once. V lost 7 bases to trimming and J lost 7 bases; unmatched junction nucleotides: 13. Per the germline V gene, CDR1 is MNHEY and CDR2 is SMNVEV (reference sequence). The CDR3 has 15 amino acids. V usage is TRBV27 and J usage is TRBJ2-7; 10 bases line up with TRBD1. Sequencing used peripheral blood, obtained in the third trimester of pregnancy. This clonotype was obtained from a female donor with multiple sclerosis, enrolled in a pregnancy study. CDR3 loop: CASTTQRDRGEEQYF. As DNA, the CDR3 is TGTGCCAGCACCACCCAGAGGGACAGGGGCGAAGAGCAGTACTTC.